Given below is one T cell receptor beta chain in context. The CDR3 runs 13 residues. The V end lost 4 bases, the J end lost 8 bases, and 15 bases lay between the germline ends. The germline V gene encodes CDR1 SGHTA and CDR2 FQGNSA. Original analysis: Amplification with reference gene primers provided the estimates of nucleated cell counts. TCRdb's copy holds only in-frame clones and misses some; the assay was immunoSEQ multiplex PCR. V, J and clone size are those of that table, while D and trimming were read from the DNA. The sample yields under 450,000 clones, 65% to 90% seen once. The data were taken from a study of blood T cell repertoires in COVID-19. Study as a whole: Italy, Spain and the United States were the sources of the convalescent and acute COVID-19 samples. Sources were T cells, B-cell-depleted T cells, or PBMCs; the material itself was cDNA or gDNA.

The sequenced material came from peripheral blood. The chain is built from TRBV7-2 and TRBJ2-7; possible D gene TRBD2, 6 bases. This TCR came from a woman aged 60-75 years with COVID-19, enrolled during active disease. The CDR3 sequence is CASSSGTPTQQYF. As DNA, the CDR3 is TGTGCCAGCAGCTCCGGGACTCCGACGCAGCAGTACTTC.